Described below is a single T cell receptor beta chain sequence and its context. Measured with immunoSEQ multiplex PCR; TCRdb has only the in-frame clones, and not every one. The top ten hold 0.8% to 0.95% of the sample, which has 150,000 to 200,000 clones, 85% seen once. This sample is drawn from a study of blood T cell repertoires in COVID-19. Study overall: COVID-19 samples collected from the United States, Italy and Spain covered acute and convalescent phases.

The CDR3 totals 14 residues. Looked up from germline, CDR1 is LNHDA and CDR2 is SQIVND (reference sequence). Trimming cost V 9 bases and J 0 bases, with 12 bases left between them. Material: peripheral blood. The rearrangement uses TRBV19 and TRBJ1-5; TRBD1 might be the D (5 bases). The receptor was isolated from a man aged 55 to 70 with COVID-19, enrolled during active disease. In DNA, the CDR3 is TGTGCCAGCAACGGGGGGACTAGCAATCAGCCCCAGCATTTT. This encodes CASNGGTSNQPQHF.